This T cell receptor beta chain was sequenced in a study of identical twins. As for this clonotype: Its antigen is unidentified.

Germline loops: CDR1 SGHRS, CDR2 YFSETQ. This CDR3 contains 13 residues. V trimming: 6 bases; J trimming: 1 base; junction bases outside the gene matches: 3. Overall study findings and caveats: Within twin pairs, the out-of-frame alpha sequences they shared showed excess low generation probability.

TCRdb recomputed calls from the 5' RACE reads with MiXCR, one row per CDR3 protein. The data contain about 730,000 distinct CDR3 sequences, 21% of them singletons. These data also featured in a second study, about T cells expressing NK-cell markers. That source reports: Out of eight donors sequenced, seven tested HCMV-seropositive and the remaining one seronegative.

The chain links TRBV5-1 to TRBJ2-5; 7 bases line up with TRBD1. The TCR originated in a woman aged 18-30 years in good health. The sample consisted of PBMCs. The CDR3 protein is CASTGDSQETQYF. The CDR3 region has the DNA TGCGCCAGCACCGGGGACAGCCAAGAGACCCAGTACTTC.